This TCR beta chain was identified during a study of blood T cell repertoires in COVID-19. For the study at large: Acute and convalescent COVID-19 specimens originated in the United States, Italy and Spain. T cells, B-cell-depleted T cells, or PBMCs supplied cDNA or gDNA.

V shed 5 bases and J 5 bases; nucleotides not matched to a gene: 11. CDR1 and CDR2 (germline): ENHRY, SYGVKD. This CDR3 contains 15 residues. Authors' analysis steps: Reference gene primer amplification yielded estimated nucleated cell counts. TCRdb keeps only in-frame clones here, not all; method: immunoSEQ multiplex PCR. For V, J and clone size, that table is used; D and trimming come from the DNA. There are 250,000 to 350,000 clones in the sample; 85% to 90% occur only once, and roughly 2.9% lies in the top ten. One Seattle source followed patients from active infection through their disease course.

The sequenced material came from peripheral blood. The clonotype comes from a woman in her thirties with COVID-19, enrolled during active disease. V gene TRBV10-3 combines with J gene TRBJ1-1; 7 bases map to TRBD1. As DNA, the CDR3 is TGTGCCATCAGTAAAAAAACAGGGGAAGGAACTGAAGCTTTCTTT. Translating gives CAISKKTGEGTEAFF.